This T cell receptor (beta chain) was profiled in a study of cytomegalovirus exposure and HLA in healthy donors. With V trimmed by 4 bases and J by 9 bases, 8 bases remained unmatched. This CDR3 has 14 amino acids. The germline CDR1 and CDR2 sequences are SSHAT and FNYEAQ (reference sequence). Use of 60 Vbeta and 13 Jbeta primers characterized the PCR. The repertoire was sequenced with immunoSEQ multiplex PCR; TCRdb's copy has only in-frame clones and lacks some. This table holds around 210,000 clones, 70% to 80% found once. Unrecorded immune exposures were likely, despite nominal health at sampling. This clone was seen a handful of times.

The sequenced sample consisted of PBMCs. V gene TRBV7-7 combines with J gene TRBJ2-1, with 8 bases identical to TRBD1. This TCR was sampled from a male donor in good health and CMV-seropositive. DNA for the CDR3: TGTGCCAGCAGCTCCGACAGGGGATCGGTTGAGCAGTTCTTC. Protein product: CASSSDRGSVEQFF.